This T cell receptor (beta chain) is drawn from a study of T cells after yellow fever vaccination. Study-level findings and limits: Contaminants from the bulk population, in the form of abundant clonotypes, could be found in FACS-sorted repertoires. Weaker overall was a secondary response that nonetheless peaked faster, on day 5 versus 15. The study re-detected most primary-vaccination clones after the booster (roughly 95% CD4, around 89% CD8). Only a small proportion of the clonotypes turned up in both the CD4 and the CD8 compartments, likely arising from convergent recombination.

Trimming stripped 6 bases from V and 2 bases from J, with 10 bases between. CDR3 length equals 13 residues. CDR1 is ENHRY and CDR2 is SYGVKD in the germline V gene. TCRdb re-called the 5' RACE reads through MiXCR, storing one row per CDR3 protein. The sample lists 200,000 to 250,000 distinct CDR3 sequences; approximately 3% were seen once. Many counts were recorded for this clonotype. Its antigen is currently unknown. The V gene is TRBV10-3, the J gene TRBJ2-5; TRBD2 is a possible D gene (6 bases). The receptor was isolated from a man in his late teens or twenties who received the YFV17D yellow fever vaccine. The starting material was CD4+ T cells sorted from PBMCs, obtained 10 days after the yellow fever booster vaccination. The CDR3 is CAIRRDLQETQYF. In DNA, the CDR3 is TGTGCCATCAGAAGGGACTTACAAGAGACCCAGTACTTC.